This TCR beta chain stems from a study of blood T cells in healthy people across ages. Broader study findings: Those diversity estimates obtained from one million T cells were thought to be underestimates.

The use of a sample-barcoded 5' primer and a J-beta primer mix characterized a second PCR of roughly 6 to 12 cycles. TCRdb re-derived calls from the 5' RACE reads in MiXCR, one entry per CDR3 protein. The table includes around 940,000 distinct CDR3 sequences, about 53% detected once. As regards this clonotype: Its specificity is unknown.

V lost 6 bases, J lost 0 bases, and 14 bases lay in between. Germline V gene data show CDR1 as KGHDR and CDR2 as SFDVKD. The length of the CDR3 is 16 residues. The sequenced sample was blood. J is TRBJ1-3 and V is TRBV24-1; D uncertain. This clonotype was obtained from a woman aged 60-70 years in good health. CDR3 sequence reads: CATSISLRPSGNTIYF. The CDR3 DNA follows: TGTGCCACCAGTATAAGTCTCAGGCCCTCTGGAAACACCATATATTTT.